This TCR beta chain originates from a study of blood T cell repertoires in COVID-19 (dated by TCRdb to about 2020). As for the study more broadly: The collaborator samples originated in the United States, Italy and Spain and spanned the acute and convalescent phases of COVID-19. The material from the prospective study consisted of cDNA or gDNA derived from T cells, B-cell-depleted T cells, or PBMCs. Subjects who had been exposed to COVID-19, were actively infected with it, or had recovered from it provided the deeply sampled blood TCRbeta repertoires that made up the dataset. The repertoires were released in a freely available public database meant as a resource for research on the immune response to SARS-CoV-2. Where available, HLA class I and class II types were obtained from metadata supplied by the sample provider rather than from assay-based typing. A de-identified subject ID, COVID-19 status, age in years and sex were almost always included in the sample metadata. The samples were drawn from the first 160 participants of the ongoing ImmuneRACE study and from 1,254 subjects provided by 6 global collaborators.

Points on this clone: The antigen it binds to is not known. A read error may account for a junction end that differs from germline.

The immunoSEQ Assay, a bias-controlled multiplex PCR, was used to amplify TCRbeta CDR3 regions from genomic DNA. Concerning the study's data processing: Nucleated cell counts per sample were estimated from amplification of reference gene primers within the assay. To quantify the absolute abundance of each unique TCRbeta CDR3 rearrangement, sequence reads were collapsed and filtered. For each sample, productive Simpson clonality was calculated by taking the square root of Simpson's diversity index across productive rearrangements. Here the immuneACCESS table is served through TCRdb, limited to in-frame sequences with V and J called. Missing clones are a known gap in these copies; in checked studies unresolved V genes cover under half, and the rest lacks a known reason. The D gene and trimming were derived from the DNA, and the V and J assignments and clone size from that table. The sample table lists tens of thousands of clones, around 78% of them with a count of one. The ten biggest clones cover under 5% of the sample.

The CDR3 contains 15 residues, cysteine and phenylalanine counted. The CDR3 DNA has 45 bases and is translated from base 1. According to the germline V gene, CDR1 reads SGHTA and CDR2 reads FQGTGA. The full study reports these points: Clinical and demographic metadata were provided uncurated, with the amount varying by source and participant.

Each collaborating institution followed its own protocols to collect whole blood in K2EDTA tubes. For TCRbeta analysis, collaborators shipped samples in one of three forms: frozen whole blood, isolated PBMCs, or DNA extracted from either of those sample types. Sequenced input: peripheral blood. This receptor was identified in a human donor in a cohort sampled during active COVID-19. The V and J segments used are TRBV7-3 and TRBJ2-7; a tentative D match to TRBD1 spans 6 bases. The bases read TGTGCCAACAGCTTAGAAGGGGGTCCCTCCTACGAGCAGTACTTC. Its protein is CANSLEGGPSYEQYF.